Listed below are T cell receptor beta chains from one sample, sequenced in a study of cytomegalovirus exposure and HLA in healthy donors. Sequencing used immunoSEQ multiplex PCR; TCRdb keeps in-frame clones, though not all of them. The data contain 150,000 to 200,000 clones, 85% of them seen just once; the ten biggest clones take up more than 15%. Sequencing input: PBMCs. These TCRs come from a man younger than 30 in good health and CMV-seropositive. Each CDR3 is given with its conserved first and last residue. A D gene is named only where the DNA matches it firmly. The size of a clone is reported for some rows only, either as once, few or many, or as a class for expanded clones.

J | V | D | size | CDR3
TRBJ2-1 | TRBV7-9 | TRBD2 | NA | CASSALAGTYNEQFF
TRBJ2-7 | TRBV19 | NA | few | CASRGRDYEQYF
TRBJ1-2 | TRBV7-9 | NA | once | CASSPGAKPNYGYTF
TRBJ2-3 | TRBV5-6 | NA | NA | CASSLRQGLTDTQYF
TRBJ2-7 | TRBV7-9 | TRBD1 | NA | CASETGQGAYEQYF
TRBJ2-2 | TRBV5-6 | TRBD1 | NA | CASSATGATGELFF
TRBJ2-1 | TRBV11-2 | NA | once | CASSTGRGQGDNEQFF
TRBJ2-7 | TRBV19 | TRBD2 | NA | CASSWSGEGAYEQYF
TRBJ2-3 | TRBV6-4 | TRBD2 | NA | CASSDPTSGLDTQYF
TRBJ1-2 | TRBV7-8 | TRBD1 | NA | CATDWTGDLNYGYTF
TRBJ2-1 | TRBV7-8 | TRBD2 | NA | CASSPVGRGVEQFF
TRBJ1-3 | TRBV4-1 | NA | NA | CASSPRGAGNTIYF
TRBJ1-5 | TRBV2 | NA | few | CASRESNQPQHF
TRBJ2-4 | TRBV10-2 | NA | NA | CASRAGGKNIQYF
TRBJ2-7 | TRBV4-1 | NA | NA | CASSQVPGVSSYEQYF